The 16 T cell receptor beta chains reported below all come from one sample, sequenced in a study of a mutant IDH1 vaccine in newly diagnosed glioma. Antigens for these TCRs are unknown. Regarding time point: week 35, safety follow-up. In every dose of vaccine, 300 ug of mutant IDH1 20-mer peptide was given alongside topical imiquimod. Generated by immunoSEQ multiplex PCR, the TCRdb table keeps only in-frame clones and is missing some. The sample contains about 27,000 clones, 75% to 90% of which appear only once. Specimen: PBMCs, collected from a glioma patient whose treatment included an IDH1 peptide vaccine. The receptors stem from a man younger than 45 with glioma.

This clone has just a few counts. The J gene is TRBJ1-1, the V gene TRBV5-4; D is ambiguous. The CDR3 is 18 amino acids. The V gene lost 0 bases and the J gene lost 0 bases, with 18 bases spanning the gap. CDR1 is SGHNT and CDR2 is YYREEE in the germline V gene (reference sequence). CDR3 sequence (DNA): TGTGCCAGCAGCTTGGTCGAGGGAGGCGAAGATATGAACACTGAAGCTTTCTTT. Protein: CASSLVEGGEDMNTEAFF.

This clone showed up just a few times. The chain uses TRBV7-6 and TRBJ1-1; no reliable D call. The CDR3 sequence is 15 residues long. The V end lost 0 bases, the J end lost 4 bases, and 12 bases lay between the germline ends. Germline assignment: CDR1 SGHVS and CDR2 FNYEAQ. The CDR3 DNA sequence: TGTGCCAGCAGCTTAGCGCTAGATGCCCCCACTGAAGCTTTCTTT. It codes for CASSLALDAPTEAFF.

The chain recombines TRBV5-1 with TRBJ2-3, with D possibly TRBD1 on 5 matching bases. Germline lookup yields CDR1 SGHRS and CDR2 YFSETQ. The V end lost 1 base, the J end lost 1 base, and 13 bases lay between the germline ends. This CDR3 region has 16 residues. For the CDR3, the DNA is TGCGCCAGCAGCTTGATGGGGCAGGTGGGCACAGATACGCAGTATTTT. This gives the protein CASSLMGQVGTDTQYF.

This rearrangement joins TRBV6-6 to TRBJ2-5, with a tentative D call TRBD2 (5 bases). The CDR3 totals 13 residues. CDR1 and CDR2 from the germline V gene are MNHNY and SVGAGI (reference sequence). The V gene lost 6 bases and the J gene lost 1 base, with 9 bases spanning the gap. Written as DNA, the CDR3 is TGTGCCAGCAGCCGGGGAAGCCAAGAGACCCAGTACTTC. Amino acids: CASSRGSQETQYF.

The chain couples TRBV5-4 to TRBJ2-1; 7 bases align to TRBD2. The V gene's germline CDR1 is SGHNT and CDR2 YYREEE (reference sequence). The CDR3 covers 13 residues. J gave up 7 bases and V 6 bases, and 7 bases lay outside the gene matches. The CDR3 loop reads CASTRVGGNEQFF. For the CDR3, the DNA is TGTGCCAGCACCCGGGTCGGGGGGAATGAGCAGTTCTTC.

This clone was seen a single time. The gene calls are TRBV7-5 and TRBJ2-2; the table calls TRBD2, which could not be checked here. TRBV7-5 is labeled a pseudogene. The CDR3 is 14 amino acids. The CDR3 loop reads CVRSFLAGTGELFF. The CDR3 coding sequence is TGTGTCAGAAGCTTTCTAGCGGGCACCGGGGAGCTGTTTTTT.

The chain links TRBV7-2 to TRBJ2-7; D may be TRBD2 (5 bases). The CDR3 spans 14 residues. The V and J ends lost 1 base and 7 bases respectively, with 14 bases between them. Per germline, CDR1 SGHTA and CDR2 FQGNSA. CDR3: CASSLDNSSGEQYF. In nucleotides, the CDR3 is TGTGCCAGCAGCTTAGATAATTCATCGGGGGAGCAGTACTTC.

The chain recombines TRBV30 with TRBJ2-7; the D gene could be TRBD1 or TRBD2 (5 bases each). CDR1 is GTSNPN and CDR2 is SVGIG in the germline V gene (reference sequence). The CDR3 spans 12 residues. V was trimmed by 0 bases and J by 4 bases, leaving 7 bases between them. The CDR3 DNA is TGTGCCTGGAGTGTAGGGGAGTACGAGCAGTACTTC. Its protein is CAWSVGEYEQYF.

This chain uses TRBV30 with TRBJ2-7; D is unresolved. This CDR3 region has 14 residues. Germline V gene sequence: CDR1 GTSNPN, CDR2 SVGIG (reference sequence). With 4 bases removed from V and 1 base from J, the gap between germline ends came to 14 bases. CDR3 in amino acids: CAWKAWQPSYEQYF. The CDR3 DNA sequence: TGTGCCTGGAAGGCATGGCAGCCGTCCTACGAGCAGTACTTC. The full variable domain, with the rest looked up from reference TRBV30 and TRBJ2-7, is SQTIHQWPATLVQPVGSPLSLECTVEGTSNPNLYWYRQAAGRGLQLLFYSVGIGQISSEVPQNLSASRPQDRQFILSSKKLLLSDSGFYLCAWKAWQPSYEQYFGPGTRLTVT.

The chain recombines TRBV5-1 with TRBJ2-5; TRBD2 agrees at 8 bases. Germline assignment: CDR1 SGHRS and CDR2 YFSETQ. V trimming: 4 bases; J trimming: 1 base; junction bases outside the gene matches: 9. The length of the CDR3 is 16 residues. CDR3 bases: TGCGCCAGCAGCGCGGGGGGAGTCGGGGGCCAAGAGACCCAGTACTTC. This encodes CASSAGGVGGQETQYF.

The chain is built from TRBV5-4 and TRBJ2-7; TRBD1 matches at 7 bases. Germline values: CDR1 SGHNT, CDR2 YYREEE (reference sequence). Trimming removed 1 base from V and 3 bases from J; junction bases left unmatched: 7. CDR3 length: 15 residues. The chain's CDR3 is CASSLRPTGVYEQYF. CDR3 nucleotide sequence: TGTGCCAGCAGCTTGCGGCCAACAGGGGTCTACGAGCAGTACTTC.

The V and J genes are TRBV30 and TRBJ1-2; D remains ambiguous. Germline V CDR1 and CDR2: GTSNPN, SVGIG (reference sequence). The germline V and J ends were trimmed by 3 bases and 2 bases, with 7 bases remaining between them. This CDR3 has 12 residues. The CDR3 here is CAWRNTNYGYTF. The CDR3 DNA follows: TGTGCCTGGAGGAACACAAACTATGGCTACACCTTC.

CDR3 protein: CASSSGGGYTF. DNA for the CDR3: TGTGCCAGCAGTTCTGGGGGTGGCTACACCTTC. The chain links TRBV6-5 to TRBJ1-2; weak D call: TRBD1 (5 bases). The germline CDR1 and CDR2 sequences are MNHEY and SVGAGI. V was trimmed by 4 bases and J by 7 bases, leaving 7 bases between them. The CDR3 contains 11 residues.

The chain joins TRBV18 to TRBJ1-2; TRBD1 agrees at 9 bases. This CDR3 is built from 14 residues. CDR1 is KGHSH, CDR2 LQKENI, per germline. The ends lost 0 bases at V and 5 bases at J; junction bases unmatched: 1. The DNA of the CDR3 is TGTGCCAGCTCACCACCGGGACAGGGATATGGCTACACCTTC. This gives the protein CASSPPGQGYGYTF.

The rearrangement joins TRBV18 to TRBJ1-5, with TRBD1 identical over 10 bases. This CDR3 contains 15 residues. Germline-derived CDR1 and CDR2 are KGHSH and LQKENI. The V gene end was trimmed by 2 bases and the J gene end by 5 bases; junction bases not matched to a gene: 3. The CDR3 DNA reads TGTGCCAGCTCACCAGGGGGACAGGGGTATCAGCCCCAGCATTTT. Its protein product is CASSPGGQGYQPQHF.

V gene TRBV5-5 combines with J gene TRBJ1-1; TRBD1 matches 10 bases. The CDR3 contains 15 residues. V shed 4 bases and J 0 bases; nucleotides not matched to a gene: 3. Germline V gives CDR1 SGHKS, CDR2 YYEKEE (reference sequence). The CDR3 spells CASSRTGGLNTEAFF. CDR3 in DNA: TGTGCCAGCAGCAGGACAGGGGGTTTGAACACTGAAGCTTTCTTT.